This T cell receptor (beta chain) was captured in a study of patients and donors after allogeneic stem cell transplantation. This CDR3 comprises 15 residues. Germline V gene data show CDR1 as DFQATT and CDR2 as SNEGSKA (reference sequence). Deletions cut 0 bases from V and 0 bases from J, with 10 bases between. TCRdb re-analysed the RT-PCR reads in MiXCR, keeping a single row per CDR3 protein. The sample consists of 390,000 or so distinct CDR3 sequences, roughly 17% of them appearing once. This chain uses TRBV20-1 with TRBJ2-3, with a weak D call TRBD2 (5 bases). The TCR comes from a human donor who was either an allogeneic HSCT recipient or a stem cell or donor lymphocyte infusion donor (not recorded which). It is not recorded whose cells these are; they may come from a transplant donor. Sequencing was carried out using blood, either unsorted or a sorted T cell fraction (not recorded which). CDR3 coding DNA: TGCAGTGCTAGAGATAAGAAGCGGAGCACAGATACGCAGTATTTT. This encodes CSARDKKRSTDTQYF.